The 14 T cell receptor beta chains below come from one sample, sequenced in a study. Using its own MiXCR run on the RT-PCR reads, TCRdb lists one record per CDR3 protein. The data contain more than 600,000 distinct CDR3 sequences, over 12% of them singletons. Input material: memory CD4+ T cells from blood. These receptors were collected from a female donor in good health, serving as a healthy control.

This chain joins TRBV28 and TRBJ1-5; 7 bases agree with TRBD1. J lost 5 bases, V lost 3 bases, and 4 bases had no gene match. Per the germline V gene, CDR1 is MDHEN and CDR2 is SYDVKM. The CDR3 totals 14 residues. This CDR3 reads CASSFTGAYQPQHF. The CDR3 nucleotides are TGTGCCAGCAGTTTTACAGGGGCATATCAGCCCCAGCATTTT.

The chain uses TRBV28 and TRBJ1-5; D is undetermined. Germline loops: CDR1 MDHEN, CDR2 SYDVKM. This CDR3 has 15 residues. With 5 bases removed from V and 1 base from J, the gap between germline ends came to 12 bases. The CDR3 loop is CASSIQKASNQPQHF. The CDR3 bases are TGTGCCAGCAGTATTCAGAAGGCGAGCAATCAGCCCCAGCATTTT.

The chain uses TRBV5-1 and TRBJ2-2; D remains unclear. This CDR3 comprises 16 residues. V shed 2 bases and J shed 6 bases, with 17 bases lying between them. Germline assignment: CDR1 SGHRS and CDR2 YFSETQ. This CDR3 reads CASSLDLDIGAGELFF. The CDR3 coding sequence is TGCGCCAGCAGCTTAGACCTTGATATTGGCGCCGGGGAGCTGTTTTTT.

In its sample, this clonotype was seen many times. This chain connects TRBV29-1 to TRBJ2-3; 8 positions agree with TRBD1. CDR1 is SQVTM and CDR2 is ANQGSEA in the germline V gene. CDR3 length: 14 amino acids. The ends lost 2 bases at V and 4 bases at J; junction bases unmatched: 5. The DNA for the CDR3 is TGCAGCGTTGAAAGGACAGGGTCCGCAGATACGCAGTATTTT. Amino acid sequence: CSVERTGSADTQYF.

This clonotype was found many times. The CDR3 reads CASSPRTGGDSPLHF. CDR3 bases: TGCGCCAGCAGCCCCCGGACAGGGGGAGATTCACCCCTCCACTTT. This chain connects TRBV5-1 to TRBJ1-6; 10 bases align to TRBD1. V shed 4 bases and J 8 bases; nucleotides not matched to a gene: 6. Germline V gene lookup returns CDR1 SGHRS and CDR2 YFSETQ. The CDR3 runs 15 residues.

The table lists this clonotype with a few counts. The V call is TRBV5-1, the J call TRBJ1-1, with no clear D. Germline V lookup: CDR1 SGHRS, CDR2 YFSETQ. V lost 0 bases and J lost 2, with 11 bases in between. This CDR3 has 15 amino acids. This CDR3 is CASSLVGVSNTEAFF. CDR3 DNA: TGCGCCAGCAGCTTGGTAGGTGTGAGTAACACTGAAGCTTTCTTT.

This clonotype has just a few counts. V gene TRBV3-1 combines with J gene TRBJ1-1, with D possibly matching TRBD1 (5 bases). Germline CDR1 reads LGHDT; CDR2 reads YNNKEL (reference sequence). The CDR3 covers 15 residues. Between the trimmed V and J ends, which lost 3 bases and 5 bases, there was a span of 16 bases. The CDR3 protein is CASSQPGTPGTEAFF. The CDR3 coding sequence is TGTGCCAGCAGCCAGCCCGGGACGCCTGGAACTGAAGCTTTCTTT.

This clonotype was detected only a few times. The gene calls are TRBV7-2 and TRBJ2-3; no reliable D call. The CDR3 has 15 amino acids. V lost 4 bases, J lost 4 bases, and 15 bases lay in between. Germline CDR1 and CDR2: SGHTA and FQGNSA. The CDR3 DNA sequence: TGTGCCAGCAGCTCCCGGCCCATTCAGGCAGATACGCAGTATTTT. Translated: CASSSRPIQADTQYF.

The chain joins TRBV7-2 to TRBJ1-3, with D unclear. Germline lookup yields CDR1 SGHTA and CDR2 FQGNSA. There are 16 residues in the CDR3. With 3 bases removed from V and 0 bases from J, the gap between germline ends came to 12 bases. CDR3 amino acids: CASSFGPSSSGNTIYF. CDR3 nucleotide sequence: TGTGCCAGCAGCTTCGGTCCTTCCAGCTCTGGAAACACCATATATTTT.

This clonotype has at least ten counts. The chain carries TRBV7-2 and TRBJ1-2; no clear D gene. Germline loops: CDR1 SGHTA, CDR2 FQGNSA. The CDR3 is 16 amino acids. Trimming shortened V by 5 bases and J by 5 bases, and 21 bases separated the two germline ends. The CDR3 is CASSHNRGYGDYGYTF. CDR3 coding DNA: TGTGCCAGCAGCCATAATAGAGGTTACGGAGATTATGGCTACACCTTC.

There are a few counts of this clonotype. V usage is TRBV7-3 and J usage is TRBJ2-1; D perhaps matches TRBD1 (5 bases). The CDR3 totals 17 residues. The germline CDR1 and CDR2 sequences are SGHTA and FQGTGA. V was cut by 5 bases and J by 0 bases, with 17 bases left in between. The CDR3 coding sequence is TGTGCCAGCAGCCCCAGGGCAAGGTCGAGCTCCTACAATGAGCAGTTCTTC. Translating gives CASSPRARSSSYNEQFF.

This clonotype has at least ten counts. This chain uses TRBV30 with TRBJ2-7; possible D gene TRBD1, 5 bases. Germline CDR1 is GTSNPN and CDR2 is SVGIG (reference sequence). V lost 1 base and J lost 8, with 12 bases in between. This CDR3 has 12 residues. CDR3 loop: CAWSALDRQQYF. In DNA, the CDR3 is TGTGCCTGGAGTGCATTAGACAGACAGCAGTACTTC.

The genes are TRBV27 and TRBJ2-2, with D possibly being TRBD1 (6 bases). In germline, CDR1 is MNHEY, CDR2 SMNVEV (reference sequence). CDR3 length: 13 residues. V was cut by 6 bases and J by 5 bases, with 10 bases left in between. This CDR3 is CASRVQGTGELFF. The CDR3 nucleotides are TGTGCCAGCAGAGTACAGGGTACCGGGGAGCTGTTTTTT.

The chain uses TRBV4-3 and TRBJ2-7; D may be TRBD1 (6 bases). Trimming left V 4 bases short and J 2 bases short, with 18 bases between. Germline lookup yields CDR1 LGHNA and CDR2 YSLEER. The CDR3 has 16 amino acids. Here the CDR3 DNA reads TGCGCCAGCAGCCTCGCGACAGGCGGGTACACCTACGAGCAGTACTTC. This sequence encodes CASSLATGGYTYEQYF.